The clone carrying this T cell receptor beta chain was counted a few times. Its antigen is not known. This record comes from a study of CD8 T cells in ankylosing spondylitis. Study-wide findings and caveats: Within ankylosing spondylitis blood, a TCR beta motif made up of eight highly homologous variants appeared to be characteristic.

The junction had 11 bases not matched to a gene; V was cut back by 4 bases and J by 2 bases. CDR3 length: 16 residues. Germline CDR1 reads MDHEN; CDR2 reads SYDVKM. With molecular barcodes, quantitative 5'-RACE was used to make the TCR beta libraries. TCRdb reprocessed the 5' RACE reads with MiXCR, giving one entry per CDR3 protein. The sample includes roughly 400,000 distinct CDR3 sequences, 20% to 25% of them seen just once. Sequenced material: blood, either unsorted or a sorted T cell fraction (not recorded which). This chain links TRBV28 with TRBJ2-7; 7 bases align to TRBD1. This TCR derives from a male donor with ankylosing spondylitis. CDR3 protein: CASSYPGQLSAYEQYF. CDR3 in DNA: TGTGCCAGCAGTTACCCGGGACAGCTTTCTGCCTACGAGCAGTACTTC.